Following are 32 T cell receptor beta chains from one sample sequenced in a study of shared clonotypes between healthy human individuals. Terminally differentiated effector memory CD45RA+ cells were excluded from the naive CD8 cells, which were CD45RO-negative and positively selected for CCR7. Clones were read by immunoSEQ multiplex PCR, and TCRdb kept only the in-frame ones, dropping some. The sample lists some 2,000,000 clones, about 94% occurring once. Sequenced sample: naive CD8+ T cells sorted from blood. The source of these receptors is a man aged 18 to 29 in good health.

This chain uses TRBV15 with TRBJ2-2; D not resolved. Trimming took 0 bases from V and 2 from J, leaving 10 bases between them. The V gene's germline CDR1 is LNHNV and CDR2 YYDKDF (reference sequence). This CDR3 comprises 16 residues. The chain's CDR3 is CATSRDHPHNTGELFF. The CDR3 DNA follows: TGTGCCACCAGCAGAGATCACCCACACAACACCGGGGAGCTGTTTTTT.

The rearrangement uses TRBV27 and TRBJ2-5; D might be TRBD1 or TRBD2, each matching 5 bases. CDR3 length equals 14 residues. Germline V gives CDR1 MNHEY, CDR2 SMNVEV (reference sequence). V was clipped by 7 bases and J by 3 bases, with 15 bases between them. The CDR3 protein is CASKALLGEETQYF. In nucleotides, the CDR3 is TGTGCCAGCAAGGCCCTGCTGGGGGAAGAGACCCAGTACTTC.

The DNA of the CDR3 is TGTGCCAGCAGCTTAACATACACAGATACGCAGTATTTT. Translation: CASSLTYTDTQYF. The chain is built from TRBV13 and TRBJ2-3; no reliable D call. This CDR3 has 13 residues. From germline, CDR1 is PRHDT and CDR2 FYEKMQ (reference sequence). With 2 bases removed from V and 2 bases from J, the gap between germline ends came to 5 bases.

For this clone: The sample holds other DNA sequences that translate to the same CDR3. The V call is TRBV6-5, the J call TRBJ2-1; TRBD1 matches 9 bases. V lost 0 bases and J lost 7; bases outside the gene matches: 1. Germline lookup yields CDR1 MNHEY and CDR2 SVGAGI. CDR3 length equals 14 residues. Here the CDR3 reads CASSYSDRGNEQFF. DNA of the CDR3: TGTGCCAGCAGTTACTCCGACAGGGGGAATGAGCAGTTCTTC.

The V and J genes are TRBV7-8 and TRBJ2-2; possibly TRBD1 or TRBD2 for D (5 bases each). CDR3 length equals 15 residues. Germline assignment: CDR1 SGHVS and CDR2 FQNEAQ. The V end lost 5 bases, the J end lost 3 bases, and 13 bases lay between the germline ends. CDR3 coding DNA: TGTGCCAGCAGCCCCCGGGACGGGTACACCGGGGAGCTGTTTTTT. Translation gives CASSPRDGYTGELFF.

Of note for this clone: The same CDR3 arises from other DNA sequences in this sample as well. The chain employs TRBV27 and TRBJ1-4, with D hard to call. Trimming took 2 bases from V and 5 from J, leaving 6 bases between them. Germline V lookup: CDR1 MNHEY, CDR2 SMNVEV (reference sequence). The CDR3 spans 13 residues. The CDR3 loop is CASSLQLNEKLFF. CDR3 DNA: TGTGCCAGCAGTTTACAGCTGAATGAAAAACTGTTTTTT.

This clone was seen once. Different DNA sequences within this sample yield the same CDR3. In DNA form, the CDR3 reads TGCGCCAGCAGCTTGGAGGGGGCCGGCGAGCAGTACTTC. It codes for CASSLEGAGEQYF. The rearrangement uses TRBV5-1 and TRBJ2-7; 7 nucleotides match TRBD1. The germline CDR1 and CDR2 sequences are SGHRS and YFSETQ. Trimming took 0 bases from V and 6 from J; bases not matched to a gene: 3. CDR3 length: 13 residues.

CDR3 in amino acids: CASSFPRQNTGELFF. CDR3 DNA sequence: TGTGCCAGCAGTTTTCCCCGGCAGAACACCGGGGAGCTGTTTTTT. The V gene is TRBV5-8, the J gene TRBJ2-2; D ambiguous. V was cut by 5 bases and J by 1 base, with 12 bases left in between. Germline CDR1 is SGHTS and CDR2 is YDEGEE. The CDR3 spans 15 residues. The full variable domain, with the rest looked up from reference TRBV5-8 and TRBJ2-2, is EAGVTQSPTHLIKTRGQQATLRCSPISGHTSVYWYQQALGLGLQFLLWYDEGEERNRGNFPPRFSGRQFPNYSSELNVNALELEDSALYLCASSFPRQNTGELFFGEGSRLTVL.

This chain joins TRBV5-6 and TRBJ2-7; 14 nucleotides line up with TRBD2. CDR1 and CDR2 from the germline V gene are SGHDT and YYEEEE. With 2 bases clipped from V and 4 bases from J, the junction kept 2 bases outside the gene matches. This CDR3 is built from 15 residues. Written as DNA, the CDR3 is TGTGCCAGCAGCTTCGGGACTAGCGGGGGTTACGAGCAGTACTTC. This gives the protein CASSFGTSGGYEQYF.

V is TRBV6-1 and J is TRBJ2-7; 10 positions match TRBD2. The CDR3 length is 14 residues. Germline assignment: CDR1 MNHNS and CDR2 SASEGT. The V gene end was trimmed by 1 base and the J gene end by 6 bases; junction bases not matched to a gene: 3. CDR3 DNA sequence: TGTGCCAGCAGTGAAGAGCGGGGGGGACTCGAGCAGTACTTC. Translation: CASSEERGGLEQYF.

The V call is TRBV20-1, the J call TRBJ1-2; tentatively, D is TRBD1 (6 bases). The CDR3 is 11 amino acids. V was pared by 5 bases and J by 12 bases, with 16 bases between. The germline V gene has CDR1 DFQATT and CDR2 SNEGSKA (reference sequence). The CDR3 region is CSARATGLDTF. CDR3 nucleotide sequence: TGCAGTGCTCGAGCAACAGGGTTGGACACCTTC.

The genes are TRBV6-5 and TRBJ2-7; 7 positions agree with TRBD2. Germline V gene lookup returns CDR1 MNHEY and CDR2 SVGAGI. The V gene end was trimmed by 6 bases and the J gene end by 4 bases; junction bases not matched to a gene: 3. The CDR3 has 12 residues. CDR3 region: CASSDGGYEQYF. The CDR3 bases are TGTGCCAGCAGCGACGGGGGGTACGAGCAGTACTTC.

A remark on this clone: This same CDR3 is encoded by further DNA sequences in the sample. The gene calls are TRBV28 and TRBJ1-1, with D uncertain. The germline V gene encodes CDR1 MDHEN and CDR2 SYDVKM. The V end was cut by 4 bases, the J end by 4 bases, with 4 bases between. This CDR3 region has 11 residues. Here the CDR3 reads CASSYGTEAFF. The CDR3 DNA reads as TGTGCCAGCAGTTACGGCACTGAAGCTTTCTTT.

J is TRBJ1-3 and V is TRBV4-3; 10 nucleotides align to TRBD1. From germline, CDR1 is LGHNA and CDR2 YSLEER. V trimming: 0 bases; J trimming: 4 bases; junction bases outside the gene matches: 6. The CDR3 spans 17 residues. This CDR3 reads CASSQDGTGEAGNTIYF. CDR3 in DNA: TGCGCCAGCAGCCAAGACGGGACAGGGGAGGCAGGAAACACCATATATTTT.

Comment on this clone: The same CDR3 can be traced to other DNA sequences in this sample. This chain connects TRBV5-1 to TRBJ1-1; D remains ambiguous. The germline gives CDR1 SGHRS, CDR2 YFSETQ. The CDR3 has 14 residues. The V end was cut by 0 bases, the J end by 5 bases, with 11 bases between. The DNA of the CDR3 is TGCGCCAGCAGCTTGGAGGGAGGATTTACTGAAGCTTTCTTT. Translation gives CASSLEGGFTEAFF.

The gene calls are TRBV30 and TRBJ1-2; 9 bases map to TRBD1. The CDR3 covers 14 residues. In germline, CDR1 is GTSNPN, CDR2 SVGIG (reference sequence). The ends lost 0 bases at V and 8 bases at J; junction bases unmatched: 7. The CDR3 here is CAWSVGDRVYGYTF. CDR3 bases: TGTGCCTGGAGTGTAGGGGACAGGGTGTACGGCTACACCTTC.

This clone was detected once. Other DNA sequences in this specimen translate into the identical CDR3. This chain joins TRBV30 and TRBJ1-3; D remains unclear. This CDR3 is built from 12 residues. The germline V gene encodes CDR1 GTSNPN and CDR2 SVGIG (reference sequence). With 2 bases removed from V and 4 bases from J, the gap between germline ends came to 6 bases. CDR3 DNA: TGTGCCTGGAGTCCAGAAGGAAACACCATATATTTT. This translates into CAWSPEGNTIYF.

The J gene is TRBJ2-4, the V gene TRBV7-2, with D possibly TRBD2 on 5 matching bases. The CDR3 covers 16 residues. The germline V gene encodes CDR1 SGHTA and CDR2 FQGNSA. V dropped 3 bases and J dropped 2 bases, with 14 bases sitting between them. The CDR3 coding sequence is TGTGCCAGCAGCTTGGTGGGGTCGGGATCCAAAAACATTCAGTACTTC. Translation: CASSLVGSGSKNIQYF.

V is TRBV2 and J is TRBJ1-1; tentatively, D is TRBD1 (6 bases). The V end was cut by 6 bases, the J end by 7 bases, with 12 bases between. This CDR3 is built from 12 residues. Germline CDR1 reads SNHLY; CDR2 reads FYNNEI. The CDR3 DNA sequence: TGTGCCAGCAGCGGGACACTCGATGAAGCTTTCTTT. Its protein is CASSGTLDEAFF.

The genes are TRBV4-3 and TRBJ2-1; no clear D. Trimming took off 0 bases at V and 7 bases at J, with 10 bases between the two ends. Germline-derived CDR1 and CDR2 are LGHNA and YSLEER. CDR3 length equals 14 residues. The CDR3 loop is CASSQDRTTNEQFF. CDR3 in DNA: TGCGCCAGCAGCCAAGATCGGACCACTAATGAGCAGTTCTTC.

The rearrangement joins TRBV18 to TRBJ2-1; possible D gene TRBD1, 5 bases. Trimming shortened V by 6 bases and J by 9 bases, and 27 bases separated the two germline ends. This CDR3 comprises 17 residues. Germline lookup yields CDR1 KGHSH and CDR2 LQKENI. CDR3 sequence reads: CASSRRGLGDTACEQFF. In DNA form, the CDR3 reads TGTGCCAGCTCCCGTAGGGGCCTAGGGGATACGGCATGTGAGCAGTTCTTC.

The chain carries TRBV27 and TRBJ1-5; D is uncertain. The V and J ends lost 2 bases and 7 bases respectively, with 15 bases between them. The CDR3 consists of 15 residues. Germline CDR1 reads MNHEY; CDR2 reads SMNVEV (reference sequence). CDR3 nucleotides: TGTGCCAGCAGTTTAACGGCCTATTCCGGGCAGCCCCAGCATTTT. Translating it yields CASSLTAYSGQPQHF.

This chain joins TRBV28 and TRBJ2-3; D call uncertain. This CDR3 has 13 amino acids. V was trimmed by 2 bases and J by 2 bases, leaving 5 bases between them. Germline CDR1 MDHEN, CDR2 SYDVKM. CDR3 coding DNA: TGTGCCAGCAGTTTAGTAGACACAGATACGCAGTATTTT. This encodes CASSLVDTDTQYF.

The chain is built from TRBV5-1 and TRBJ2-2; D may correspond to TRBD1 or TRBD2 (5 bases each). There are 16 residues in the CDR3. V gave up 2 bases and J gave up 3 bases, with 14 bases separating them. The germline gives CDR1 SGHRS, CDR2 YFSETQ. In DNA, the CDR3 is TGCGCCAGCAGCTTCCACCGGGACGGAGACACCGGGGAGCTGTTTTTT. Protein: CASSFHRDGDTGELFF.

This chain uses TRBV5-1 with TRBJ1-1; D uncertain. The CDR3 is 15 amino acids. The V gene lost 1 base and the J gene lost 7 bases, with 17 bases spanning the gap. Germline CDR1 reads SGHRS; CDR2 reads YFSETQ. CDR3 nucleotide sequence: TGCGCCAGCAGCTTGTCGCCTGGCTCAACTGTTGAAGCTTTCTTT. It specifies CASSLSPGSTVEAFF.

The chain joins TRBV6-4 to TRBJ2-3; TRBD2 might be the D (6 bases). Germline CDR1 and CDR2: MRHNA and SNTAGT. This CDR3 contains 14 residues. The V end lost 8 bases, the J end lost 4 bases, and 16 bases lay between the germline ends. CDR3 coding DNA: TGTGCCAGCTCATCTTGGCCGGGGGCAGATACGCAGTATTTT. This codes for CASSSWPGADTQYF.

This clone was seen only once. This rearrangement joins TRBV2 to TRBJ1-5; 7 positions match TRBD1. This CDR3 has 18 residues. Losses at the gene ends were 4 bases for V and 6 bases for J; bases not matched to a gene: 18. Per germline, CDR1 SNHLY and CDR2 FYNNEI. The CDR3 region is CASSVNRDSKLESQPQHF. In DNA, the CDR3 is TGTGCCAGCAGTGTAAACCGGGACAGCAAGCTCGAAAGTCAGCCCCAGCATTTT.

V and J are TRBV25-1 and TRBJ1-5; 8 positions agree with TRBD1. Germline V gene sequence: CDR1 MGHDK, CDR2 SYGVNS. The trim removed 1 base at V and 1 base at J, leaving 9 bases unmatched. This CDR3 is 18 amino acids long. This CDR3 is CASSESAGGIMSNQPQHF. Written as DNA, the CDR3 is TGTGCCAGCAGTGAATCGGCAGGGGGCATAATGAGCAATCAGCCCCAGCATTTT.

The CDR3 loop reads CASSSRTSPGETQYF. CDR3 coding DNA: TGTGCCAGCAGTTCCAGGACTAGCCCAGGGGAGACCCAGTACTTC. The chain is built from TRBV6-5 and TRBJ2-5, with TRBD2 matching 8 bases. Trimming removed 4 bases from V and 5 bases from J; junction bases left unmatched: 9. CDR1 is MNHEY and CDR2 is SVGAGI in the germline V gene. The CDR3 is 15 amino acids.

The CDR3 loop is CAREQSKGYGYTF. CDR3 nucleotide sequence: TGTGCCAGAGAACAGTCTAAGGGCTATGGCTACACCTTC. V and J are TRBV2 and TRBJ1-2, with D unresolved. The germline V and J ends were trimmed by 9 bases and 4 bases, with 15 bases remaining between them. The CDR3 is 13 amino acids. Germline V lookup: CDR1 SNHLY, CDR2 FYNNEI.

This sequence joins TRBV5-6 and TRBJ2-7; the D is unclear. The length of the CDR3 is 13 residues. CDR1 and CDR2 from the germline V gene are SGHDT and YYEEEE. V was cut by 0 bases and J by 6 bases, with 10 bases left in between. This chain's CDR3 is CASSLGGDFEQYF. The CDR3, as DNA: TGTGCCAGCAGCTTGGGGGGTGACTTCGAGCAGTACTTC.

The chain carries TRBV6-4 and TRBJ2-1; 8 bases agree with TRBD2. Looked up from germline, CDR1 is MRHNA and CDR2 is SNTAGT. The CDR3 spans 14 residues. J lost 10 bases, V lost 3 bases, and 8 bases had no gene match. CDR3 nucleotides: TGTGCCAGCAGTGAAAACCCCATAGCGGGGGAGCAGTTCTTC. The encoded protein is CASSENPIAGEQFF.